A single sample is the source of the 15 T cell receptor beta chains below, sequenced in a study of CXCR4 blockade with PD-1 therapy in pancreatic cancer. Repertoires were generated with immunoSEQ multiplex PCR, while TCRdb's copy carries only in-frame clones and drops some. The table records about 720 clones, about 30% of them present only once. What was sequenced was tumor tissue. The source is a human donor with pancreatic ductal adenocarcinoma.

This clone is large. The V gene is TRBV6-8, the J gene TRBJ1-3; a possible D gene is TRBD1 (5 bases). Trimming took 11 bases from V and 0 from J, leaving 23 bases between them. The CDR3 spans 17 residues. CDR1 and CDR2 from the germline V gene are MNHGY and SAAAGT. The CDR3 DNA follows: TGTGCCGCTTTAGGGGAACCGACGACATTCTCTGGAAACACCATATATTTT. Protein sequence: CAALGEPTTFSGNTIYF.

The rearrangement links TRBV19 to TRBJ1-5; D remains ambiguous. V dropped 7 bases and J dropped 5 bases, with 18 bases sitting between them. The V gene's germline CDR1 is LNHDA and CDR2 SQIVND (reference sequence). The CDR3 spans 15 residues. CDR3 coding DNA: TGTGCCAGTATTGGCCGGGCACGAGGAGATCAGCCCCAGCATTTT. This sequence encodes CASIGRARGDQPQHF.

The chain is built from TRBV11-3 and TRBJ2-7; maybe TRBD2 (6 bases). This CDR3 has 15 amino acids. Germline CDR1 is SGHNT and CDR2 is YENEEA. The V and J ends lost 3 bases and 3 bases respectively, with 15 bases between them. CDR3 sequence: CASSLLGGLGYEQYF. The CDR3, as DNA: TGTGCCAGCAGCTTGCTCGGGGGTCTAGGCTACGAGCAGTACTTC.

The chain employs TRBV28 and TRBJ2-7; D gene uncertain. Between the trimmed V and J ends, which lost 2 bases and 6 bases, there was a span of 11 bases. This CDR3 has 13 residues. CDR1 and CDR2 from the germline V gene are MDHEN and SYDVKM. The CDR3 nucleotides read TGTGCCAGCAGTTTAAGAACGGCTACCGAGCAGTACTTC. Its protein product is CASSLRTATEQYF. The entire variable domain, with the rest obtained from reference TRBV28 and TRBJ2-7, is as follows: DVKVTQSSRYLVKRTGEKVFLECVQDMDHENMFWYRQDPGLGLRLIYFSYDVKMKEKGDIPEGYSVSREKKERFSLILESASTNQTSMYLCASSLRTATEQYFGPGTRLTVT.

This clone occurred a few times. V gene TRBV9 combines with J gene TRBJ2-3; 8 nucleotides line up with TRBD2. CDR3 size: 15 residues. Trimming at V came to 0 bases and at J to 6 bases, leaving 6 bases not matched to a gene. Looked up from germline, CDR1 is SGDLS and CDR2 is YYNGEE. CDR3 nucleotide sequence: TGTGCCAGCAGCGTAGGCGGGGGGCCCGTTGATACGCAGTATTTT. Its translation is CASSVGGGPVDTQYF.

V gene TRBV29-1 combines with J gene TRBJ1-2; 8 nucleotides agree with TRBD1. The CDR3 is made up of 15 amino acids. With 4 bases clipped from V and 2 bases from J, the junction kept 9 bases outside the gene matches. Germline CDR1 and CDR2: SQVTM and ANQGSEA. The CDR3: CSVAFQGATNYGYTF. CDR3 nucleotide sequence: TGCAGCGTTGCCTTCCAGGGGGCAACCAACTATGGCTACACCTTC.

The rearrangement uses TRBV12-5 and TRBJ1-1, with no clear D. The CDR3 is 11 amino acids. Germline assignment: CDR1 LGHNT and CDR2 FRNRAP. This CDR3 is CASTVVTEAFF. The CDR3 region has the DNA TGTGCCAGCACCGTGGTCACTGAAGCTTTCTTT.

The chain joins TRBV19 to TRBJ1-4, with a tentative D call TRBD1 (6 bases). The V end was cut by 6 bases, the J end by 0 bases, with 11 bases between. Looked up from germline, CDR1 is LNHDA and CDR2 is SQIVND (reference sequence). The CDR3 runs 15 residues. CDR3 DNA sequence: TGTGCCAGTAGGAGGGGGGACGCAACTAATGAAAAACTGTTTTTT. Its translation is CASRRGDATNEKLFF.

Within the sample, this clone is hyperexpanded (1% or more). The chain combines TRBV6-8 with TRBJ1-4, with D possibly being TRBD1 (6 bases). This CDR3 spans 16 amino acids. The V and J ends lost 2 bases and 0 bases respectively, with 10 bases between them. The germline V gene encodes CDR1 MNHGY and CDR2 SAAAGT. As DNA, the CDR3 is TGTGCCAGCAGTTACGCACAGGGCGCAACTAATGAAAAACTGTTTTTT. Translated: CASSYAQGATNEKLFF.

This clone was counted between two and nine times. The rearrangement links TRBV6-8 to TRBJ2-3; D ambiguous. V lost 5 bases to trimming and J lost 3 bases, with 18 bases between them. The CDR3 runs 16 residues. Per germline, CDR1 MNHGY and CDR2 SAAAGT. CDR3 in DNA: TGTGCCAGCAGTCAAGCCCCGTGGCCGGTGACAGATACGCAGTATTTT. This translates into CASSQAPWPVTDTQYF.

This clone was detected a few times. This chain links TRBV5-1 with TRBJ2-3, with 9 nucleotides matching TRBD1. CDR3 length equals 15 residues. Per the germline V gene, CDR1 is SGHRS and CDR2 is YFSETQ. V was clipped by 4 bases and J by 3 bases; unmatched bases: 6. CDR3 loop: CASSTGQGWTDTQYF. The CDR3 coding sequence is TGCGCCAGCAGCACCGGACAGGGGTGGACAGATACGCAGTATTTT. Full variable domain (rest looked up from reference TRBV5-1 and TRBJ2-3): KAGVTQTPRYLIKTRGQQVTLSCSPISGHRSVSWYQQTPGQGLQFLFEYFSETQRNKGNFPGRFSGRQFSNSRSEMNVSTLELGDSALYLCASSTGQGWTDTQYFGPGTRLTVL.

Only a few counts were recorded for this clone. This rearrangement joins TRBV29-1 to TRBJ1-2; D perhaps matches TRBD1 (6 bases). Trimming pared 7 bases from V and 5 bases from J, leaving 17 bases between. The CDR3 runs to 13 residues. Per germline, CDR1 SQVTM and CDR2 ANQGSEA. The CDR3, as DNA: TGCAGCGCCTCTCTACAGGGACTTTATGGCTACACCTTC. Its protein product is CSASLQGLYGYTF.

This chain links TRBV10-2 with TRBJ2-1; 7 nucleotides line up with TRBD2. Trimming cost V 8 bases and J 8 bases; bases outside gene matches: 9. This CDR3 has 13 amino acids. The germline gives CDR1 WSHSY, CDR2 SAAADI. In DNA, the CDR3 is TGCGCCAGCGGGACTACTCCAAGACATGAGCAGTTCTTC. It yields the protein CASGTTPRHEQFF.

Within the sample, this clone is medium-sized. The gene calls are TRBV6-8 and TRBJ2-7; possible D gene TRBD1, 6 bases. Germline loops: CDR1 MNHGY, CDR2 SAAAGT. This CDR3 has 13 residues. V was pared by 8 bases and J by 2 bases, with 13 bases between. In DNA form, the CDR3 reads TGTGCCAGCCACGGAAACAGGGCCTACGAGCAGTACTTC. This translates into CASHGNRAYEQYF.

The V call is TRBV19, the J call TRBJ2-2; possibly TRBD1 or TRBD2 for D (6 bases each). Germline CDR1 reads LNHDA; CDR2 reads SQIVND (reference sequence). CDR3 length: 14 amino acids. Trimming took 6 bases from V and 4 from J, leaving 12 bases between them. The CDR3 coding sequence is TGTGCCAGTAGCCAAGGGGGGTTCACCGGGGAGCTGTTTTTT. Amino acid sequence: CASSQGGFTGELFF. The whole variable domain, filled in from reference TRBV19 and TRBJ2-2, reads DGGITQSPKYLFRKEGQNVTLSCEQNLNHDAMYWYRQDPGQGLRLIYYSQIVNDFQKGDIAEGYSVSREKKESFPLTVTSAQKNPTAFYLCASSQGGFTGELFFGEGSRLTVL.